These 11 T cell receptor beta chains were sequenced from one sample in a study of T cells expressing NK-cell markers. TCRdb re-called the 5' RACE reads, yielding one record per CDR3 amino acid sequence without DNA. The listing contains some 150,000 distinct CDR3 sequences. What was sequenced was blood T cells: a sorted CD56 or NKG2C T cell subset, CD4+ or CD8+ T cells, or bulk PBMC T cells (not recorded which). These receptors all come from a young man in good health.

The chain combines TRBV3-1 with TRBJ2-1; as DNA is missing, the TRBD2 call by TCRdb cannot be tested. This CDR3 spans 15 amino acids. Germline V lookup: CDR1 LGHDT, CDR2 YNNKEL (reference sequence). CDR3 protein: CASSRVEALYNEQFF.

This CDR3 is CASSRTGEAFF. The chain couples TRBV18 to TRBJ1-1; the D gene TCRdb calls, TRBD1, cannot be checked with no DNA. CDR1 and CDR2 from the germline V gene are KGHSH and LQKENI. The CDR3 consists of 11 residues.

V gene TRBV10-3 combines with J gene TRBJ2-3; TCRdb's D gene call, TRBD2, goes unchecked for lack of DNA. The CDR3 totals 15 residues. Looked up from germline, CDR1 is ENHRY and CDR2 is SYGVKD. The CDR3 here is CAISESSGSGNTQYF.

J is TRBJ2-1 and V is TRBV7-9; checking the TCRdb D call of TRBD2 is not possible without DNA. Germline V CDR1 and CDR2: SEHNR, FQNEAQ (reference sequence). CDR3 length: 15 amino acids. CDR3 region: CASSLLGGDTDEQFF.

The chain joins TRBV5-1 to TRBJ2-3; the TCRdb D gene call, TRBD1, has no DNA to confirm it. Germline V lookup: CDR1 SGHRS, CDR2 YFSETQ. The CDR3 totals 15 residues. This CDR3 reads CASSSGQPFGDTQYF.

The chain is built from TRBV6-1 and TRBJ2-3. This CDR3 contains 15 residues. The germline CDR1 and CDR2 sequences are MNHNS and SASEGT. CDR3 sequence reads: CASSLTTASTDTQYF.

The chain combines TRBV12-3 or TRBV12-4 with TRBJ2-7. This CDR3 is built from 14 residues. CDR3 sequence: CASSSSDLIYEQYF.

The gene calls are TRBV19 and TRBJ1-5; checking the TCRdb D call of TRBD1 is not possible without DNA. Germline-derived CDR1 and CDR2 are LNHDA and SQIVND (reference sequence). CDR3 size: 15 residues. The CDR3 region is CASSIKGARNQPQHF. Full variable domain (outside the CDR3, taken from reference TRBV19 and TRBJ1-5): DGGITQSPKYLFRKEGQNVTLSCEQNLNHDAMYWYRQDPGQGLRLIYYSQIVNDFQKGDIAEGYSVSREKKESFPLTVTSAQKNPTAFYLCASSIKGARNQPQHFGDGTRLSIL.

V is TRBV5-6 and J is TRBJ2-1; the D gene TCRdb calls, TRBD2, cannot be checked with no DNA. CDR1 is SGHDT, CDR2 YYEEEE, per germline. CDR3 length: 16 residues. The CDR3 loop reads CASSLEERVGGNEQFF. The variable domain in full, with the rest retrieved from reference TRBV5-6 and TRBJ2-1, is DAGVTQSPTHLIKTRGQQVTLRCSPKSGHDTVSWYQQALGQGPQFIFQYYEEEERQRGNFPDRFSGHQFPNYSSELNVNALLLGDSALYLCASSLEERVGGNEQFFGPGTRLTVL.

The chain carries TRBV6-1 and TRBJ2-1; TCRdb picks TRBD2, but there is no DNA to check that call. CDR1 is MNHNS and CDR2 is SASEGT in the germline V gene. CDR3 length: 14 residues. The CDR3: CASSPSGVASEQFF.

The chain's CDR3 is CASRLSGKNTEAFF. The genes are TRBV19 and TRBJ1-1. Germline V gene sequence: CDR1 LNHDA, CDR2 SQIVND (reference sequence). The CDR3 has 14 residues.